This TCR beta chain was captured by sequencing in a study of T cells in Graves' hyperthyroidism and ophthalmopathy. The authors took PBMCs from 8 to 10 ml fresh peripheral blood. The germline gives CDR1 DFQATT, CDR2 SNEGSKA (reference sequence). The CDR3 extends over 16 amino acids. V was clipped by 1 base and J by 7 bases; unmatched bases: 10. TCR beta CDR3 sequences were amplified from RNA transcripts. The primer set for the first-round RT-PCR of the TCR CDR3 was HTBI. TCRdb passed the multiplex PCR reads through MiXCR, listing each CDR3 protein once. The sample consists of around 250,000 distinct CDR3 sequences, over 15% of them appearing once. This clonotype was seen more than once but under ten times. Its matching antigen is unknown. Study observations and caveats: Ophthalmopathy onset followed model prediction by a median approximately 6.2 months.

J is TRBJ2-1 and V is TRBV20-1; the match to TRBD2 covers 10 bases. Material for sequencing was blood. The sequence derives from a woman between 18 and 29 years old with Graves' ophthalmopathy. CDR3 nucleotides: TGCAGTGCTAGAGGTTTGGTCAGCGGGAGGGAAAATGAGCAGTTCTTC. This translates into CSARGLVSGRENEQFF.